Following are 8 T cell receptor beta chains from one sample sequenced in a study of blood T cell repertoires in COVID-19. The protocol was immunoSEQ multiplex PCR, while the TCRdb copy is restricted to in-frame clones and leaves out a portion. Counted here are some 30,000 clones, 65% to 90% occurring once; the ten biggest clones make up less than 30%. The sequencing input was peripheral blood. The receptors stem from a man aged 65 to 85 with active COVID-19.

The V gene is TRBV5-6, the J gene TRBJ2-2, with a weak D call TRBD1 (5 bases). Per germline, CDR1 SGHDT and CDR2 YYEEEE. This CDR3 has 17 amino acids. V was trimmed by 0 bases and J by 5 bases, leaving 17 bases between them. For the CDR3, the DNA is TGTGCCAGCAGCTTGGACGTACGATACCAGGGTACCGGGGAGCTGTTTTTT. This translates into CASSLDVRYQGTGELFF.

This rearrangement joins TRBV3-1 (or the pseudogene TRBV3-2) to TRBJ1-2; 7 positions agree with TRBD1. The CDR3 has 12 amino acids. Germline CDR1 reads LGHDT; CDR2 reads YNNKEL (reference sequence). The V and J ends lost 5 bases and 4 bases, in that order; junction bases with no gene match: 1. The CDR3 region has the DNA TGTGCCAGCAGCGGACAGGCCTATGGCTACACCTTC. Its protein is CASSGQAYGYTF.

This chain uses TRBV30 with TRBJ1-2, with 10 bases aligning to TRBD1. CDR1 is GTSNPN, CDR2 SVGIG, per germline (reference sequence). Losses at the gene ends were 2 bases for V and 8 bases for J; bases not matched to a gene: 5. The CDR3 length is 13 residues. The CDR3: CAWSLDRGNGYTF. Written as DNA, the CDR3 is TGTGCCTGGAGTCTGGACAGGGGGAACGGCTACACCTTC.

The CDR3 sequence: CASSLDRDTEAFF. CDR3 DNA: TGTGCCAGCAGCCTAGACAGAGACACTGAAGCTTTCTTT. V is TRBV25-1 and J is TRBJ1-1; the D gene is possibly TRBD1 (5 bases). The CDR3 totals 13 residues. Trimming removed 6 bases from V and 3 bases from J, with 11 bases in between. Germline lookup yields CDR1 MGHDK and CDR2 SYGVNS.

The chain links TRBV27 to TRBJ2-1; maybe TRBD1 (5 bases). The CDR3 has 14 amino acids. Germline CDR1 is MNHEY and CDR2 is SMNVEV (reference sequence). V was shortened by 1 base and J by 4 bases, with 8 bases between the two germline ends. CDR3 loop: CASSLLQAYNEQFF. In nucleotides, the CDR3 is TGTGCCAGCAGTTTATTACAGGCTTACAATGAGCAGTTCTTC.

The genes are TRBV4-2 and TRBJ1-2; the D is unclear. This CDR3 is 14 amino acids long. V was trimmed by 1 base and J by 4 bases, leaving 10 bases between them. The germline V gene encodes CDR1 LGHNA and CDR2 YNFKEQ. The CDR3 DNA is TGTGCCAGCAGCCAAGCGGGAGCTCTCTATGGCTACACCTTC. Protein product: CASSQAGALYGYTF.

V is TRBV28 and J is TRBJ2-7; D is perhaps TRBD1 (6 bases). V gave up 9 bases and J gave up 2 bases, with 17 bases separating them. The CDR3 loop spans 14 amino acids. Germline assignment: CDR1 MDHEN and CDR2 SYDVKM. CDR3 residues: CASLKGVAPYEQYF. CDR3 bases: TGTGCCAGTTTGAAGGGGGTAGCCCCCTACGAGCAGTACTTC.

This chain uses TRBV6-4 with TRBJ1-6; tentatively, D is TRBD1 (5 bases). Per germline, CDR1 MRHNA and CDR2 SNTAGT. This CDR3 spans 13 amino acids. The V gene lost 0 bases and the J gene lost 9 bases, with 6 bases spanning the gap. DNA for the CDR3: TGTGCCAGCAGTGACTCAAGGGGTTCACCCCTCCACTTT. As protein: CASSDSRGSPLHF.